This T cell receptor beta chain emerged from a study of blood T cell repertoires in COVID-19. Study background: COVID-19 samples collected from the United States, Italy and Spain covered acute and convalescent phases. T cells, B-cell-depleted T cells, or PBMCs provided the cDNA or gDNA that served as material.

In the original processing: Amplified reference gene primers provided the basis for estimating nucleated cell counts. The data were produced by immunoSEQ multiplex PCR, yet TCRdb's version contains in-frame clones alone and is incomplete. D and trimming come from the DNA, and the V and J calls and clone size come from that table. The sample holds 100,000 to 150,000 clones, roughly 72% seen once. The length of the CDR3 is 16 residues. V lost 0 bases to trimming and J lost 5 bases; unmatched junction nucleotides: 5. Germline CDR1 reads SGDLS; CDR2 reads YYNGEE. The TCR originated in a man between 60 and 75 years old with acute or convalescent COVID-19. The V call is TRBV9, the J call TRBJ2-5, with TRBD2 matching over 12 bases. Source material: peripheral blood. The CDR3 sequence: CASSVGTSGAGETQYF. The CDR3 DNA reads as TGTGCCAGCAGCGTAGGGACTAGCGGGGCCGGCGAGACCCAGTACTTC.